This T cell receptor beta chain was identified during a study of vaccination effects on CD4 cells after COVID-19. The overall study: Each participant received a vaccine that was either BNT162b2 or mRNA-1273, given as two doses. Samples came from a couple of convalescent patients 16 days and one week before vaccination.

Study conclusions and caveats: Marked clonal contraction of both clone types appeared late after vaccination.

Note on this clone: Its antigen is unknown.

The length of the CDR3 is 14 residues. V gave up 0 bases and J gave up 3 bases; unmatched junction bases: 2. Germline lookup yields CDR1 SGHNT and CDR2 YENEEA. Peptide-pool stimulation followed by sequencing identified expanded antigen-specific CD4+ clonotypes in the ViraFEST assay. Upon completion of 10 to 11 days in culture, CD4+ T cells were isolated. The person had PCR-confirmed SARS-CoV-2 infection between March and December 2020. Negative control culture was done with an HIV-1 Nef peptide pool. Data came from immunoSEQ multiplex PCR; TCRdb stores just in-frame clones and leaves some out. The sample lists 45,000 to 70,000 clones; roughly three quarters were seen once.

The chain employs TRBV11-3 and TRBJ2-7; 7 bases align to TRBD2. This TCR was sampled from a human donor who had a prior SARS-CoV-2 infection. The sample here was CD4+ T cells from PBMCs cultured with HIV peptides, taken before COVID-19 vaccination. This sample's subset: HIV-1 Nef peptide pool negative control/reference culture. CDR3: CASSLDRDYYEQYF. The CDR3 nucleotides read TGTGCCAGCAGCTTAGACCGGGACTACTACGAGCAGTACTTC.